This TCR beta chain was recorded in a study of T cell responses to AZD1222 COVID-19 vaccine. The overall study: The analysis combined second doses at about 4 or about 12 weeks.

Sequenced by immunoSEQ multiplex PCR; TCRdb stores in-frame clones only, minus some. The sample records about 140,000 clones, roughly 91% being singletons. This CDR3 comprises 13 residues. Germline CDR1 LGHDT, CDR2 YNNKEL (reference sequence). Between the trimmed V and J ends, which lost 11 bases and 1 base, there was a span of 13 bases. Specimen: peripheral blood, collected on day 0 of AZD1222 vaccination. This sequence was found in an adult in good health. The V gene is TRBV3-1 (or the pseudogene TRBV3-2), the J gene TRBJ2-3; perhaps TRBD2 as D (5 bases). CDR3 in DNA: TGTGCCTCTGAGGGTGGCGGCACAGATACGCAGTATTTT. Translated: CASEGGGTDTQYF.